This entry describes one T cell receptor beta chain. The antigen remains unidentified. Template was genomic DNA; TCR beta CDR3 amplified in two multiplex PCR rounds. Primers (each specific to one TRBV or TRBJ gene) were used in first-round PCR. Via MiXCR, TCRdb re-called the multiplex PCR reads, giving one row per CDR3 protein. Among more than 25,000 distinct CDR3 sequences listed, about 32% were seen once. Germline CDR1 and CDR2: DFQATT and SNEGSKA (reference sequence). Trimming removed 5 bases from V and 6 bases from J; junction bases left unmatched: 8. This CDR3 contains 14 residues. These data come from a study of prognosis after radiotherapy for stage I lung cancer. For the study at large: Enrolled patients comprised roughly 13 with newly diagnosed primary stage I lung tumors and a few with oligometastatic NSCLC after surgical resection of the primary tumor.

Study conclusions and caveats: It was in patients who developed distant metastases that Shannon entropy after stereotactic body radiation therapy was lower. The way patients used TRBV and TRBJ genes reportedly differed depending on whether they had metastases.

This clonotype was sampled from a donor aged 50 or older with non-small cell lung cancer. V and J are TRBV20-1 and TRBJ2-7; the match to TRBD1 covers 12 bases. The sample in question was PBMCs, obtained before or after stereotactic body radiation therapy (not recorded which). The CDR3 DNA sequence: TGCAGTGCTCTACCTGGGACAGGGGGCTGCGAGCAGTACTTC. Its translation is CSALPGTGGCEQYF.